This T cell receptor beta chain stems from a study of siplizumab effects on memory and regulatory T cells. Overall study findings and caveats: With siplizumab, mappable alloreactive CD4+ clones averaged around 65% Treg-derived, versus around 28% in controls.

On this clone: Its antigen is currently unknown.

The repertoire was sequenced with immunoSEQ multiplex PCR; TCRdb's copy has only in-frame clones and lacks some. The data hold around 100,000 clones, with approximately 94% observed a single time. Per germline, CDR1 SGHVS and CDR2 FQNEAQ. The V and J ends lost 5 bases and 7 bases, in that order; junction bases with no gene match: 13. The CDR3 spans 19 residues. This receptor was identified in a human donor in good health. The chain uses TRBV7-8 and TRBJ2-2; TRBD2 matches 16 bases. Sequenced material: non-Treg CD4+ T cells sorted from blood. This CDR3 reads CASSARRGTSGRGGGELFF. DNA of the CDR3: TGTGCCAGCAGCGCCCGTCGGGGGACTAGCGGGAGGGGCGGCGGGGAGCTGTTTTTT.